The 26 T cell receptor beta chains reported below all come from one sample, sequenced in a study of blood T cell repertoires in COVID-19. Only in-frame clones appear in the TCRdb table, and some are missing; sequencing was by immunoSEQ multiplex PCR. The profile covers about 50,000 clones, with less than 90% appearing a single time and approximately 26% taken by the ten largest. What was sequenced was peripheral blood. The origin of the receptors is a human donor in a cohort sampled during active COVID-19.

This clone came up once. V gene TRBV27 combines with J gene TRBJ2-5, with 8 bases that match TRBD1. The CDR3 is 13 amino acids. The V gene's germline CDR1 is MNHEY and CDR2 SMNVEV (reference sequence). V lost 4 bases and J lost 2; bases outside the gene matches: 0. CDR3 sequence (DNA): TGTGCCAGCAGTTGGACAGGGCAAGAGACCCAGTACTTC. It is translated as CASSWTGQETQYF.

The V and J genes are TRBV7-2 and TRBJ2-1, with 10 bases matching TRBD2. Trimming at V came to 1 base and at J to 4 bases, leaving 10 bases not matched to a gene. Germline V gene lookup returns CDR1 SGHTA and CDR2 FQGNSA. The CDR3 is 18 amino acids. CDR3 bases: TGTGCCAGCAGCTTAGTGCGGACTAGCGGAAGGGGGTACAATGAGCAGTTCTTC. Translated: CASSLVRTSGRGYNEQFF.

This clone has a single count. The V gene is TRBV6-5, the J gene TRBJ2-1; 8 bases are a match to TRBD2. Per the germline V gene, CDR1 is MNHEY and CDR2 is SVGAGI. The CDR3 spans 15 residues. V shed 2 bases, J shed 4 bases, and the junction held 4 bases outside the gene matches. The CDR3, as DNA: TGTGCCAGCAGTTACGCTAGCGGGTTTTACAATGAGCAGTTCTTC. Its protein is CASSYASGFYNEQFF.

The chain employs TRBV18 and TRBJ2-5, with D maybe TRBD2 (6 bases). Germline values: CDR1 KGHSH, CDR2 LQKENI. V was trimmed by 3 bases and J by 5 bases, leaving 16 bases between them. This CDR3 is 15 amino acids long. In DNA form, the CDR3 reads TGTGCCAGCTCACCGTTGGGAGGAGTGGGGGAGACCCAGTACTTC. It encodes CASSPLGGVGETQYF.

V gene TRBV9 combines with J gene TRBJ2-3; 7 nucleotides agree with TRBD1. The germline V gene has CDR1 SGDLS and CDR2 YYNGEE. The V gene end was trimmed by 4 bases and the J gene end by 2 bases; junction bases not matched to a gene: 7. The length of the CDR3 is 15 residues. The CDR3 nucleotides read TGTGCCAGCAGCTCCTCCCAGGGGGTCACAGATACGCAGTATTTT. This codes for CASSSSQGVTDTQYF. The full variable domain, completed using reference TRBV9 and TRBJ2-3, is DSGVTQTPKHLITATGQRVTLRCSPRSGDLSVYWYQQSLDQGLQFLIQYYNGEERAKGNILERFSAQQFPDLHSELNLSSLELGDSALYFCASSSSQGVTDTQYFGPGTRLTVL.

V is TRBV3-1 (or the pseudogene TRBV3-2) and J is TRBJ1-1; 11 bases are shared with TRBD1. The CDR3 is made up of 14 amino acids. The germline V gene encodes CDR1 LGHDT and CDR2 YNNKEL (reference sequence). Losses at the gene ends were 9 bases for V and 5 bases for J; bases not matched to a gene: 8. CDR3 in DNA: TGTGCCAGTCGACCAGGACAGGGGGCAACTGAAGCTTTCTTT. Amino acids: CASRPGQGATEAFF.

The rearrangement uses TRBV2 and TRBJ1-6; 11 nucleotides match TRBD1. The CDR3 runs to 14 residues. Germline CDR1 is SNHLY and CDR2 is FYNNEI. V lost 6 bases and J lost 9; bases outside the gene matches: 4. The CDR3 sequence: CASSTGQGVSPLHF. CDR3 bases: TGTGCCAGCAGCACGGGACAGGGGGTTTCACCCCTCCACTTT.

The gene calls are TRBV30 and TRBJ1-1; TRBD1 matches 7 bases. This CDR3 region has 12 residues. V lost 3 bases and J lost 6; bases outside the gene matches: 4. Per germline, CDR1 GTSNPN and CDR2 SVGIG (reference sequence). DNA for the CDR3: TGTGCCTGGAGCCCGGGACAGTCTGAAGCTTTCTTT. Translation gives CAWSPGQSEAFF. The full variable domain, completed using reference TRBV30 and TRBJ1-1, is SQTIHQWPATLVQPVGSPLSLECTVEGTSNPNLYWYRQAAGRGLQLLFYSVGIGQISSEVPQNLSASRPQDRQFILSSKKLLLSDSGFYLCAWSPGQSEAFFGQGTRLTVV.

The J gene is TRBJ2-3, the V gene TRBV28; a weak D match, TRBD2 (5 bases). The CDR3 runs 14 residues. CDR1 is MDHEN and CDR2 is SYDVKM in the germline V gene. V gave up 5 bases and J gave up 2 bases, with 11 bases separating them. The CDR3 DNA follows: TGTGCCAGCAGTACCAGCGGCTACACAGATACGCAGTATTTT. Amino acid sequence: CASSTSGYTDTQYF.

The V call is TRBV11-3, the J call TRBJ2-5; D is possibly TRBD2 (5 bases). Between the trimmed V and J ends, which lost 4 bases and 0 bases, there was a span of 12 bases. The CDR3 runs to 15 residues. Per the germline V gene, CDR1 is SGHNT and CDR2 is YENEEA. CDR3 residues: CASSSPDWYQETQYF. In nucleotides, the CDR3 is TGTGCCAGCAGCTCTCCGGACTGGTACCAAGAGACCCAGTACTTC.

The V call is TRBV10-3, the J call TRBJ2-3, with a weak D call TRBD1 (5 bases). Germline V gene data show CDR1 as ENHRY and CDR2 as SYGVKD. The V and J ends lost 4 bases and 1 base respectively, with 24 bases between them. The CDR3 runs to 19 residues. The CDR3 loop is CAISGGAEEPWLGTDTQYF. The CDR3 nucleotides are TGTGCCATCAGTGGTGGGGCAGAAGAGCCTTGGCTGGGCACAGATACGCAGTATTTT.

V gene TRBV6-6 combines with J gene TRBJ1-5; D is unclear. Germline V gene sequence: CDR1 MNHNY, CDR2 SVGAGI (reference sequence). There are 14 residues in the CDR3. With 7 bases removed from V and 1 base from J, the gap between germline ends came to 11 bases. Here the CDR3 reads CASIGGRSNQPQHF. The CDR3 nucleotides are TGTGCCAGCATAGGCGGGAGGAGCAATCAGCCCCAGCATTTT.

This clone was seen a handful of times. The rearrangement joins TRBV9 to TRBJ2-1; 8 bases are a match to TRBD1. This CDR3 region has 16 residues. The germline CDR1 and CDR2 sequences are SGDLS and YYNGEE. After removal of 6 bases from V and 2 bases from J, the junction contained 10 bases not matched to a gene. The chain's CDR3 is CASTRGHRGTYNEQFF. The CDR3 bases are TGTGCCAGCACGAGGGGACACAGGGGGACCTACAATGAGCAGTTCTTC.

The chain recombines TRBV5-4 with TRBJ1-1, with D tentatively TRBD1 (6 bases). Between the trimmed V and J ends, which lost 4 bases and 4 bases, there was a span of 20 bases. CDR1 is SGHNT, CDR2 YYREEE, per germline (reference sequence). This CDR3 comprises 16 residues. The CDR3 loop reads CASSPAGTGSVTEAFF. The DNA for the CDR3 is TGTGCCAGCAGCCCGGCGGGTACAGGGAGTGTCACTGAAGCTTTCTTT.

This sequence joins TRBV11-3 and TRBJ2-5; 10 bases fit TRBD2. Germline CDR1 and CDR2: SGHNT and YENEEA. Trimming at V came to 2 bases and at J to 5 bases, leaving 2 bases not matched to a gene. The CDR3 is 14 amino acids. The CDR3 reads CASSLSSGGETQYF. Here the CDR3 DNA reads TGTGCCAGCAGCTTATCTAGCGGGGGCGAGACCCAGTACTTC.

V gene TRBV4-3 combines with J gene TRBJ1-2; maybe TRBD1 (6 bases). The CDR3 spans 15 residues. Germline V lookup: CDR1 LGHNA, CDR2 YSLEER. The ends were cut back, 1 base at V and 5 bases at J, with 14 bases in the middle. CDR3 residues: CASSQGLGGRYGYTF. DNA of the CDR3: TGCGCCAGCAGCCAAGGCTTAGGGGGTCGGTATGGCTACACCTTC.

J is TRBJ2-3 and V is TRBV14, with a possible D match to TRBD2 (6 bases). Germline V gives CDR1 SGHDN, CDR2 FVKESK. The CDR3 runs 17 residues. V was pared by 0 bases and J by 6 bases, with 19 bases between. The CDR3 DNA reads as TGTGCCAGCAGCCAAGATGTGGGGGGACCATCGGGGGATACGCAGTATTTT. As protein: CASSQDVGGPSGDTQYF.

This chain joins TRBV30 and TRBJ1-3; D is undetermined. This CDR3 is 14 amino acids long. Germline V gene data show CDR1 as GTSNPN and CDR2 as SVGIG (reference sequence). Trimming shortened V by 1 base and J by 0 bases, and 7 bases separated the two germline ends. In nucleotides, the CDR3 is TGTGCCTGGAGTGCTCTCAGCTCTGGAAACACCATATATTTT. This gives the protein CAWSALSSGNTIYF.

The rearrangement uses TRBV18 and TRBJ2-5, with 8 positions matching TRBD1. V was pared by 5 bases and J by 5 bases, with 7 bases of the junction left unmatched. The length of the CDR3 is 14 residues. Looked up from germline, CDR1 is KGHSH and CDR2 is LQKENI. The CDR3 nucleotides are TGTGCCAGCTCAGAAGGACAGGGCGGCGAGACCCAGTACTTC. Its protein product is CASSEGQGGETQYF.

The rearrangement joins TRBV7-3 to TRBJ2-5; TRBD2 aligns across 9 bases. The length of the CDR3 is 14 residues. Trimming removed 9 bases from V and 5 bases from J; junction bases left unmatched: 10. CDR1 is SGHTA and CDR2 is FQGTGA in the germline V gene. CDR3 amino acids: CASNQAGGPETQYF. CDR3 bases: TGTGCCAGTAATCAGGCGGGAGGGCCGGAGACCCAGTACTTC. The full variable domain, its missing parts supplied by reference TRBV7-3 and TRBJ2-5, is GAGVSQTPSNKVTEKGKYVELRCDPISGHTALYWYRQSLGQGPEFLIYFQGTGAADDSGLPNDRFFAVRPEGSVSTLKIQRTERGDSAVYLCASNQAGGPETQYFGPGTRLLVL.

The chain uses TRBV5-1 and TRBJ2-1; D is perhaps TRBD1 (5 bases). Per germline, CDR1 SGHRS and CDR2 YFSETQ. The CDR3 has 17 residues. The V end was cut by 3 bases, the J end by 5 bases, with 21 bases between. In DNA form, the CDR3 reads TGCGCCAGCAGCTCCGCCCTGTCTGGGGCCCTAAACAATGAGCAGTTCTTC. Translation: CASSSALSGALNNEQFF.

This clone was seen only once. This rearrangement joins TRBV30 to TRBJ1-3, with 8 bases that match TRBD1. CDR3 length: 13 residues. CDR1 is GTSNPN and CDR2 is SVGIG in the germline V gene (reference sequence). The V segment lost 3 bases and the J segment 7 bases; nucleotides outside the gene matches: 5. CDR3 sequence reads: CAWSAGGGNTIYF. CDR3 coding DNA: TGTGCCTGGAGCGCAGGGGGCGGGAACACCATATATTTT.

The chain combines TRBV21-1 with TRBJ1-1; the table gives TRBD1 as D, unverified against the DNA. TRBV21-1 counts as a pseudogene. There are 17 residues in the CDR3. The CDR3 region has the DNA TGTGCCAGCAGCAAAGAAGCGGAGACAGGGGTGAACACTGAAGCTTTCTTT. Encoded protein: CASSKEAETGVNTEAFF.

V is TRBV7-2 and J is TRBJ1-3; D might be TRBD1 (5 bases). Germline CDR1 and CDR2: SGHTA and FQGNSA. V was pared by 1 base and J by 2 bases, with 12 bases between. The CDR3 extends over 16 amino acids. The CDR3 region has the DNA TGTGCCAGCAGCTTAGGCGGGGTCAGGGCTGGAAACACCATATATTTT. Protein sequence: CASSLGGVRAGNTIYF.

V gene TRBV7-2 combines with J gene TRBJ1-1, with 8 bases identical to TRBD1. The CDR3 consists of 15 residues. The germline V gene encodes CDR1 SGHTA and CDR2 FQGNSA. Trimming cost V 5 bases and J 0 bases; bases outside gene matches: 5. Here the CDR3 DNA reads TGTGCCAGCAGCACACAGGGGGAGGTGAACACTGAAGCTTTCTTT. Translated: CASSTQGEVNTEAFF.

Comment on this clone: One end of the junction varies from germline; a read error may be responsible. This chain links TRBV7-7 with TRBJ2-5; TRBD2 agrees at 16 bases. This CDR3 is 16 amino acids long. Germline V CDR1 and CDR2: SSHAT, FNYEAQ (reference sequence). CDR3 sequence reads: CASSLGTSGGGETQYF. The CDR3 nucleotides are TGTGCTAGCAGCTTGGGGACTAGCGGGGGGGGTGAGACCCAGTACTTC.